This T cell receptor beta chain was captured in a study of T cell changes during pregnancy in multiple sclerosis. Germline assignment: CDR1 SGHTA and CDR2 FQGNSA. This CDR3 region has 14 residues. V was pared by 5 bases and J by 2 bases, with 12 bases between. Generated by immunoSEQ multiplex PCR, the TCRdb table keeps only in-frame clones and is missing some. The table lists approximately 57,000 clones, more than 85% of them singletons. The starting material was peripheral blood, obtained after pregnancy. The source is a female donor in good health, enrolled as a control in a pregnancy study. The rearrangement uses TRBV7-2 and TRBJ2-5; tentative D call: TRBD1 (5 bases). CDR3 DNA sequence: TGTGCCAGCAGCAAGCGACAGATTCAAGAGACCCAGTACTTC. Protein sequence: CASSKRQIQETQYF.